These 24 T cell receptor beta chains were all obtained from the same sample, sequenced in a study of T cell changes during pregnancy in multiple sclerosis. Sequenced by immunoSEQ multiplex PCR; TCRdb stores in-frame clones only, minus some. The sample contains about 52,000 clones, around nine tenths of which appear only once. The starting material was CD4+ T cells from peripheral blood mononuclear cells, obtained before pregnancy. All receptors come from a female donor with multiple sclerosis, enrolled in a pregnancy study.

DNA of the CDR3: TGTGCCTCAAAAGGGGGGGTCAACACTGAAGCTTTCTTT. As protein: CASKGGVNTEAFF. J is TRBJ1-1 and V is TRBV19, with D maybe TRBD1 (6 bases). Trimming pared 11 bases from V and 2 bases from J, leaving 15 bases between. Per the germline V gene, CDR1 is LNHDA and CDR2 is SQIVND (reference sequence). CDR3 length: 13 amino acids. Using reference TRBV19 and TRBJ1-1 for the parts outside the CDR3, the full variable domain is DGGITQSPKYLFRKEGQNVTLSCEQNLNHDAMYWYRQDPGQGLRLIYYSQIVNDFQKGDIAEGYSVSREKKESFPLTVTSAQKNPTAFYLCASKGGVNTEAFFGQGTRLTVV.

As DNA, the CDR3 is TGCGCCAGCAGCACCGGAGGTAGCGGGAGTAATGAGCAGTTCTTC. The encoded protein is CASSTGGSGSNEQFF. The rearrangement joins TRBV5-1 to TRBJ2-1; 9 bases align to TRBD2. The V gene end was trimmed by 4 bases and the J gene end by 7 bases; junction bases not matched to a gene: 9. The CDR3 length is 15 residues. Germline V gives CDR1 SGHRS, CDR2 YFSETQ. The whole variable domain, remainder taken from reference TRBV5-1 and TRBJ2-1, is KAGVTQTPRYLIKTRGQQVTLSCSPISGHRSVSWYQQTPGQGLQFLFEYFSETQRNKGNFPGRFSGRQFSNSRSEMNVSTLELGDSALYLCASSTGGSGSNEQFFGPGTRLTVL.

This rearrangement joins TRBV29-1 to TRBJ2-7; 8 bases fit TRBD1. The germline CDR1 and CDR2 sequences are SQVTM and ANQGSEA. With 6 bases clipped from V and 5 bases from J, the junction kept 9 bases outside the gene matches. This CDR3 spans 13 amino acids. CDR3 loop: CSVDFRGLNEQYF. CDR3 nucleotide sequence: TGCAGCGTCGACTTCAGGGGGCTCAACGAGCAGTACTTC.

Comment on this clone: No DNA is shown, since the ends of the CDR3 on it are uncertain; the CDR3 is the one TCRdb lists. J is TRBJ2-7 and V is TRBV21-1; TRBD2, the table's D call, was not compared with the DNA. TRBV21-1 is described as a pseudogene. The CDR3 adds up to 13 amino acids, both ends counted. CDR3 amino acids: CASSFAGGNEQYF.

The genes are TRBV14 and TRBJ2-3, with 8 bases fitting TRBD1. Germline-derived CDR1 and CDR2 are SGHDN and FVKESK. The CDR3 totals 15 residues. V shed 3 bases and J 3 bases; nucleotides not matched to a gene: 5. CDR3 in amino acids: CASSQPRQGTDTQYF. The CDR3 DNA reads TGTGCCAGCAGCCAGCCACGACAGGGGACAGATACGCAGTATTTT.

The chain combines TRBV6-5 with TRBJ2-7; 10 nucleotides agree with TRBD1. V lost 0 bases, J lost 6 bases, and 2 bases stayed unmatched. The germline V gene encodes CDR1 MNHEY and CDR2 SVGAGI. This CDR3 comprises 14 residues. CDR3 loop: CASSYSRTGGEQYF. DNA for the CDR3: TGTGCCAGCAGTTACTCACGGACAGGGGGCGAGCAGTACTTC.

This chain connects TRBV5-1 to TRBJ2-2; 8 bases align to TRBD2. Germline V gene data show CDR1 as SGHRS and CDR2 as YFSETQ. With 3 bases clipped from V and 3 bases from J, the junction kept 4 bases outside the gene matches. The CDR3 extends over 15 amino acids. Here the CDR3 reads CASSSGRADTGELFF. CDR3 nucleotides: TGCGCCAGCAGCTCCGGGAGGGCCGACACCGGGGAGCTGTTTTTT.

V gene TRBV4-1 combines with J gene TRBJ2-7, with D possibly being TRBD2 (7 bases). The CDR3 contains 15 residues. V shed 0 bases and J shed 2 bases, with 11 bases lying between them. The germline gives CDR1 MGHRA, CDR2 YSYEKL. The CDR3 loop is CASSQERGPTYEQYF. The CDR3 DNA is TGCGCCAGCAGCCAAGAGCGGGGGCCAACCTACGAGCAGTACTTC.

The chain links TRBV19 to TRBJ2-1; 7 nucleotides match TRBD2. Losses at the gene ends were 0 bases for V and 6 bases for J; bases not matched to a gene: 11. The CDR3 sequence is 17 residues long. Germline V gives CDR1 LNHDA, CDR2 SQIVND (reference sequence). CDR3: CASSIDRTAGQANEQFF. CDR3 coding DNA: TGTGCCAGTAGTATAGATCGTACAGCGGGGCAGGCCAATGAGCAGTTCTTC.

The chain is built from TRBV25-1 and TRBJ2-5; 11 bases align to TRBD1. The length of the CDR3 is 16 residues. Per the germline V gene, CDR1 is MGHDK and CDR2 is SYGVNS. V was clipped by 6 bases and J by 1 base; unmatched bases: 7. CDR3 region: CASSVPGTGGQETQYF. CDR3 bases: TGTGCCAGCAGCGTTCCCGGGACAGGGGGCCAAGAGACCCAGTACTTC.

The chain carries TRBV9 and TRBJ2-1, with TRBD2 matching 9 bases. V was clipped by 4 bases and J by 1 base; unmatched bases: 9. The V gene's germline CDR1 is SGDLS and CDR2 YYNGEE. The CDR3 loop spans 17 amino acids. CDR3 bases: TGTGCCAGCAGCCCGCGTAGCGGGAGACTTTCCTACAATGAGCAGTTCTTC. Translation: CASSPRSGRLSYNEQFF.

The rearrangement uses TRBV6-5 and TRBJ2-5, with 9 nucleotides matching TRBD1. The CDR3 sequence is 14 residues long. V lost 6 bases, J lost 4 bases, and 6 bases stayed unmatched. Germline V gives CDR1 MNHEY, CDR2 SVGAGI. The CDR3 DNA follows: TGTGCCAGCAGCTCCGACAGGGGGGGAGAGACCCAGTACTTC. Its translation: CASSSDRGGETQYF.

The gene calls are TRBV19 and TRBJ1-5; 12 bases fit TRBD1. After removal of 5 bases from V and 6 bases from J, the junction contained 5 bases not matched to a gene. The CDR3 runs 15 residues. Germline CDR1 LNHDA, CDR2 SQIVND (reference sequence). The DNA for the CDR3 is TGTGCCAGTAGTGTAGGGACAGGGGGCGGTCAGCCCCAGCATTTT. Protein product: CASSVGTGGGQPQHF.

The chain joins TRBV6-1 to TRBJ2-3, with 7 bases identical to TRBD2. Germline V gene lookup returns CDR1 MNHNS and CDR2 SASEGT. This CDR3 comprises 13 residues. J lost 1 base, V lost 9 bases, and 4 bases had no gene match. For the CDR3, the DNA is TGTGCCAGTCGGGAGGCGGGCACAGATACGCAGTATTTT. It yields the protein CASREAGTDTQYF.

The chain has TRBV2 and TRBJ1-4; unclear D gene. V was shortened by 9 bases and J by 4 bases, with 15 bases between the two germline ends. CDR1 is SNHLY and CDR2 is FYNNEI in the germline V gene. This CDR3 comprises 14 residues. The CDR3 protein is CASAREAVNEKLFF. CDR3 coding DNA: TGTGCCAGTGCCCGCGAGGCAGTTAATGAAAAACTGTTTTTT. Supplemented by reference TRBV2 and TRBJ1-4, the full variable domain reads EPEVTQTPSHQVTQMGQEVILRCVPISNHLYFYWYRQILGQKVEFLVSFYNNEISEKSEIFDDQFSVERPDGSNFTLKIRSTKLEDSAMYFCASAREAVNEKLFFGSGTQLSVL.

The gene calls are TRBV7-6 and TRBJ2-7, with 9 bases aligning to TRBD2. J lost 2 bases, V lost 4 bases, and 6 bases had no gene match. CDR3 size: 15 residues. Germline V gives CDR1 SGHVS, CDR2 FNYEAQ. CDR3 region: CASSSGTSRTYEQYF. CDR3 DNA sequence: TGTGCCAGCAGCTCCGGGACTAGCCGTACCTACGAGCAGTACTTC.

This clone has only a few counts. The chain joins TRBV6-6 to TRBJ1-1; a possible D gene is TRBD1 (5 bases). The CDR3 loop spans 13 amino acids. Trimming took off 8 bases at V and 0 bases at J, with 10 bases between the two ends. The germline CDR1 and CDR2 sequences are MNHNY and SVGAGI (reference sequence). The CDR3 nucleotides are TGTGCCAGCTGTGGACATATGAACACTGAAGCTTTCTTT. It specifies CASCGHMNTEAFF.

The chain recombines TRBV6-5 with TRBJ2-7, with a possible D match to TRBD2 (7 bases). V was cut by 5 bases and J by 3 bases, with 14 bases left in between. Germline V CDR1 and CDR2: MNHEY, SVGAGI. The CDR3 contains 14 residues. The CDR3 loop reads CASSAQGGGYEQYF. In nucleotides, the CDR3 is TGTGCCAGCAGTGCACAGGGAGGGGGCTACGAGCAGTACTTC.

The chain combines TRBV28 with TRBJ1-1, with 7 bases that match TRBD1. V was pared by 7 bases and J by 4 bases, with 9 bases of the junction left unmatched. The CDR3 consists of 14 residues. In germline, CDR1 is MDHEN, CDR2 SYDVKM. This CDR3 reads CASIPDRFPTEAFF. CDR3 bases: TGTGCCAGCATCCCGGACAGGTTCCCCACTGAAGCTTTCTTT.

The chain carries TRBV5-1 and TRBJ2-3, with 11 positions matching TRBD1. The CDR3 has 16 amino acids. V was clipped by 2 bases and J by 2 bases; unmatched bases: 4. Per the germline V gene, CDR1 is SGHRS and CDR2 is YFSETQ. CDR3 DNA: TGCGCCAGCAGCTTAATAGGACAGGGGGCCACAGATACGCAGTATTTT. This gives the protein CASSLIGQGATDTQYF.

This chain connects TRBV19 to TRBJ1-5; D call uncertain. CDR3 length: 14 residues. In germline, CDR1 is LNHDA, CDR2 SQIVND (reference sequence). The V end was cut by 3 bases, the J end by 4 bases, with 10 bases between. For the CDR3, the DNA is TGTGCCAGTAGTATGGCCGGGTATAATCAGCCCCAGCATTTT. Protein product: CASSMAGYNQPQHF.

The chain recombines TRBV7-6 with TRBJ1-2; 9 positions agree with TRBD1. Per the germline V gene, CDR1 is SGHVS and CDR2 is FNYEAQ. CDR3 size: 14 residues. V lost 8 bases and J lost 10; bases outside the gene matches: 14. The CDR3 bases are TGTGCCAGCGCCCCGCTAACCGGGACAGGGACCTACACCTTC. Protein: CASAPLTGTGTYTF.

The rearrangement links TRBV4-3 to TRBJ2-3, with D possibly matching TRBD2 (5 bases). Between the trimmed V and J ends, which lost 4 bases and 2 bases, there was a span of 13 bases. The CDR3 length is 15 residues. The germline gives CDR1 LGHNA, CDR2 YSLEER. The CDR3 nucleotides read TGCGCCAGCAGCCGCCAAGGAGGCGTCACAGATACGCAGTATTTT. Its translation: CASSRQGGVTDTQYF.

This clone was picked up one time. The chain couples TRBV20-1 to TRBJ2-5; D perhaps matches TRBD1 (5 bases). Germline V lookup: CDR1 DFQATT, CDR2 SNEGSKA (reference sequence). V gave up 4 bases and J gave up 5 bases, with 8 bases separating them. The CDR3 consists of 11 residues. CDR3 loop: CSANRMETQYF. In nucleotides, the CDR3 is TGCAGTGCTAACAGGATGGAGACCCAGTACTTC.